This section outlines one TCR beta chain sequence together with its context. No antigen is known for it. The germline V gene has CDR1 SQVTM and CDR2 ANQGSEA. This CDR3 is built from 14 residues. V gave up 7 bases and J gave up 0 bases, with 12 bases separating them. The data were taken from a study of cytomegalovirus exposure and HLA in healthy donors. Study results and limitations: Across donors, sequencing depth was assumed by presence/absence analyses to be roughly uniform.

The study ran its PCR with 60 Vbeta and 13 Jbeta primers. The protocol was immunoSEQ multiplex PCR, while the TCRdb copy is restricted to in-frame clones and leaves out a portion. Of approximately 54,000 clones in the sample, roughly 84% are singletons; the top ten hold approximately 2.8%. Sequencing input: PBMCs. The chain has TRBV29-1 and TRBJ1-4, with D possibly being TRBD1 (6 bases). The origin of this receptor is a woman younger than 35 in good health and CMV-seronegative. CDR3 amino acids: CSAEDSATNEKLFF. The CDR3 bases are TGCAGCGCCGAGGACAGTGCAACTAATGAAAAACTGTTTTTT.